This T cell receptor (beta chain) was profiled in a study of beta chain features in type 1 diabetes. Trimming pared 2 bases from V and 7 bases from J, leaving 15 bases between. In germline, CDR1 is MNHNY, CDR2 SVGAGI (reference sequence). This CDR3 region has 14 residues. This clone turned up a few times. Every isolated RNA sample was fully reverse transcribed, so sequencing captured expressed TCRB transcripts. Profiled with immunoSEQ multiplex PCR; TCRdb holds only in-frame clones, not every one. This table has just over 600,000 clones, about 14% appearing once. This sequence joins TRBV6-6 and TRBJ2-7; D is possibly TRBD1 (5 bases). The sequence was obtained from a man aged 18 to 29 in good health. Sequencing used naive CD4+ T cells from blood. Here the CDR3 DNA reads TGTGCCAGCAGTTACCCCCTAGACAGTCAGGAGCAGTACTTC. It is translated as CASSYPLDSQEQYF.